Listed here are 27 T cell receptor beta chains from one sample, sequenced in a study of regulatory T cells in long-lasting Graves disease. Sequencing libraries for TCR beta were prepared with iRepertoire HTBI primers and Arm-PCR of CDR3 regions. TCRdb passed the multiplex PCR reads through MiXCR, listing each CDR3 protein once. This sample has some 250,000 distinct CDR3 sequences, with about 17% found just once. Indicated time point: newly diagnosed GD, antithyroid drugs for less than 3 months. From RNA extracted from PBMCs, the TCR library was made. The starting material was peripheral blood mononuclear cells (PBMCs), obtained at new diagnosis, from a patient treated with antithyroid drugs. Every receptor here comes from a female donor with Graves disease.

This chain connects TRBV6-1 to TRBJ1-2; D is perhaps TRBD1 (5 bases). CDR3 length: 12 residues. V dropped 6 bases and J dropped 7 bases, with 12 bases sitting between them. The germline V gene encodes CDR1 MNHNS and CDR2 SASEGT. The CDR3 DNA is TGTGCCAGCAGCGACGACAGACCTGGCTACACCTTC. This sequence encodes CASSDDRPGYTF.

In this sample, this clonotype turned up many times. The V and J genes are TRBV11-2 and TRBJ2-3, with D possibly TRBD2 on 6 matching bases. Germline V gives CDR1 SGHAT, CDR2 FQNNGV. The CDR3 covers 15 residues. V was trimmed by 5 bases and J by 2 bases, leaving 14 bases between them. This CDR3 is CASSRRETDTDTQYF. DNA for the CDR3: TGTGCCAGCAGCCGCCGGGAGACCGACACAGATACGCAGTATTTT.

This clonotype occurred many times. The V call is TRBV7-9, the J call TRBJ2-2; 7 nucleotides match TRBD2. V dropped 4 bases and J dropped 0; count of bases not matched to a gene: 20. This CDR3 is 21 amino acids long. From germline, CDR1 is SEHNR and CDR2 FQNEAQ (reference sequence). CDR3 DNA: TGTGCCAGCAGCTCCAACCGTCCGTTTTCGTGGAGCGGGACGAACACCGGGGAGCTGTTTTTT. Translating gives CASSSNRPFSWSGTNTGELFF.

This clonotype appeared many times. V and J are TRBV5-1 and TRBJ2-7; D could derive from TRBD1 or TRBD2 (5 bases each). The V gene's germline CDR1 is SGHRS and CDR2 YFSETQ. Trimming removed 2 bases from V and 5 bases from J, with 11 bases in between. The CDR3 is 13 amino acids. DNA for the CDR3: TGCGCCAGCAGCTTCCTACAGGAGGACGAGCAGTACTTC. It codes for CASSFLQEDEQYF.

This clonotype was counted at least ten times. The gene calls are TRBV19 and TRBJ2-1; 8 bases align to TRBD2. The CDR3 runs to 14 residues. V shed 7 bases, J shed 10 bases, and the junction held 12 bases outside the gene matches. CDR1 and CDR2 from the germline V gene are LNHDA and SQIVND (reference sequence). CDR3 protein: CASTPYGLAGEQFF. The CDR3 coding sequence is TGTGCCAGTACTCCCTACGGACTAGCCGGCGAGCAGTTCTTC.

In its sample, this clonotype was seen many times. This chain connects TRBV24-1 to TRBJ2-1; D remains ambiguous. Deletions cut 3 bases from V and 3 bases from J, with 5 bases between. Germline V CDR1 and CDR2: KGHDR, SFDVKD. The length of the CDR3 is 13 residues. CDR3 bases: TGTGCCACCAGTGATCCCCTCTACAATGAGCAGTTCTTC. It codes for CATSDPLYNEQFF.

Ten or more counts support this clonotype. The CDR3 region is CATSDSGQGHGYTF. The DNA of the CDR3 is TGTGCCACCAGTGACAGCGGACAGGGTCATGGCTACACCTTC. The chain is built from TRBV24-1 and TRBJ1-2, with 8 bases aligning to TRBD1. Germline CDR1 KGHDR, CDR2 SFDVKD. V lost 4 bases and J lost 6; bases outside the gene matches: 6. The length of the CDR3 is 14 residues.

This clonotype was seen repeatedly, ten times or more. V is TRBV20-1 and J is TRBJ2-6; no definite D call. Germline-derived CDR1 and CDR2 are DFQATT and SNEGSKA (reference sequence). The CDR3 extends over 16 amino acids. The germline V and J ends were trimmed by 2 bases and 0 bases, with 11 bases remaining between them. CDR3 nucleotide sequence: TGCAGTGCTAGATCGCAGACTTACTCTGGGGCCAACGTCCTGACTTTC. Protein sequence: CSARSQTYSGANVLTF.

This clonotype was counted at least ten times. The chain has TRBV19 and TRBJ1-1; D ambiguous. Germline-derived CDR1 and CDR2 are LNHDA and SQIVND (reference sequence). The CDR3 is 11 amino acids. V lost 7 bases, J lost 0 bases, and 3 bases lay in between. The CDR3 coding sequence is TGTGCCAGTACCCTGAACACTGAAGCTTTCTTT. This codes for CASTLNTEAFF.

In this sample, this clonotype turned up many times. The chain combines TRBV6-1 with TRBJ2-7, with 9 bases lining up with TRBD1. Trimming took 7 bases from V and 3 from J; bases not matched to a gene: 7. Looked up from germline, CDR1 is MNHNS and CDR2 is SASEGT. This CDR3 spans 14 amino acids. The CDR3 nucleotides are TGTGCCAGCACTCGGGACAGGGCGGTCTACGAGCAGTACTTC. It is translated as CASTRDRAVYEQYF.

Written as DNA, the CDR3 is TGTGCCAGCAGCCAAGTCGGACAGGGGGCTATGACTGAAGCTTTCTTT. This encodes CASSQVGQGAMTEAFF. The rearrangement joins TRBV3-1 to TRBJ1-1; 11 bases agree with TRBD1. J lost 5 bases, V lost 1 base, and 6 bases had no gene match. The CDR3 consists of 16 residues. Germline values: CDR1 LGHDT, CDR2 YNNKEL (reference sequence).

This clonotype appeared many times. V usage is TRBV3-1 and J usage is TRBJ2-5; D gene ambiguous. Per the germline V gene, CDR1 is LGHDT and CDR2 is YNNKEL (reference sequence). V lost 8 bases and J lost 3, with 16 bases in between. The CDR3 spans 14 residues. In DNA, the CDR3 is TGTGCCAGCCGTGACACCCAAGGAAAAGAGACCCAGTACTTC. Translated, it gives CASRDTQGKETQYF.

V gene TRBV9 combines with J gene TRBJ2-1; D uncertain. The CDR3 spans 16 residues. The germline V gene encodes CDR1 SGDLS and CDR2 YYNGEE. V was cut by 3 bases and J by 4 bases, with 17 bases left in between. CDR3 amino acids: CASSAPSSSGYNEQFF. The CDR3 DNA follows: TGTGCCAGCAGCGCCCCTTCCAGTAGTGGGTACAATGAGCAGTTCTTC.

The chain is built from TRBV28 and TRBJ2-3, with 10 bases aligning to TRBD1. The CDR3 extends over 15 amino acids. With V trimmed by 6 bases and J by 0 bases, 3 bases remained unmatched. Germline lookup yields CDR1 MDHEN and CDR2 SYDVKM. The DNA for the CDR3 is TGTGCCAGCAGGAGACAGGGGGCGAGCACAGATACGCAGTATTTT. Residues: CASRRQGASTDTQYF. Full variable domain (missing parts from reference TRBV28 and TRBJ2-3): DVKVTQSSRYLVKRTGEKVFLECVQDMDHENMFWYRQDPGLGLRLIYFSYDVKMKEKGDIPEGYSVSREKKERFSLILESASTNQTSMYLCASRRQGASTDTQYFGPGTRLTVL.

In its sample, this clonotype was seen many times. This chain joins TRBV19 and TRBJ1-6; tentatively, D is TRBD1 (5 bases). Germline V gene sequence: CDR1 LNHDA, CDR2 SQIVND (reference sequence). V lost 5 bases, J lost 7 bases, and 15 bases lay in between. This CDR3 spans 15 amino acids. DNA of the CDR3: TGTGCCAGTAGTCCCCCTGACTCAGGGAATTCACCCCTCCACTTT. This gives the protein CASSPPDSGNSPLHF.

This clonotype was detected ten times or more. The CDR3 region is CASRTDRGRVETQYF. For the CDR3, the DNA is TGTGCCAGCAGAACGGACAGGGGGCGGGTTGAGACCCAGTACTTC. The chain links TRBV6-2 or TRBV6-3 to TRBJ2-5, with TRBD1 matching over 11 bases. This CDR3 comprises 15 residues. After removal of 6 bases from V and 5 bases from J, the junction contained 8 bases not matched to a gene. Germline assignment: CDR1 MNHEY and CDR2 SVGEGT.

This clonotype was counted a few times. Being one base from a much bigger clone, this may be a read error. This rearrangement joins TRBV11-3 to TRBJ1-6, with TRBD1 matching over 7 bases. This CDR3 region has 15 residues. Germline V lookup: CDR1 SGHNT, CDR2 YENEEA. The DNA of the CDR3 is TGTGCCACTTCCGACCTGGGACAGAACAATTCACCCCCCCACTTT. Amino acid sequence: CATSDLGQNNSPPHF. Full variable domain (outside the CDR3, taken from reference TRBV11-3 and TRBJ1-6): EAGVVQSPRYKIIEKKQPVAFWCNPISGHNTLYWYLQNLGQGPELLIRYENEEAVDDSQLPKDRFSAERLKGVDSTLKIQPAELGDSAVYLCATSDLGQNNSPPHFGNGTRLTVT.

The sample holds many counts of this clonotype. The rearrangement uses TRBV25-1 and TRBJ2-6; no clear D. Trimming removed 2 bases from V and 2 bases from J, with 13 bases in between. The CDR3 has 17 amino acids. Per the germline V gene, CDR1 is MGHDK and CDR2 is SYGVNS. The CDR3 region is CASSEPPFRPGANVLTF. CDR3 in DNA: TGTGCCAGCAGTGAACCCCCATTTCGTCCTGGGGCCAACGTCCTGACTTTC.

This clonotype was picked up many times. The chain employs TRBV6-2 or TRBV6-3 and TRBJ2-7; maybe TRBD2 (5 bases). The CDR3 is made up of 14 amino acids. With 5 bases removed from V and 0 bases from J, the gap between germline ends came to 11 bases. CDR1 is MNHEY and CDR2 is SVGEGT in the germline V gene. The CDR3 sequence is CASSRTVSSYEQYF. The CDR3 bases are TGTGCCAGCAGTAGGACTGTCAGCTCCTACGAGCAGTACTTC.

This clonotype was counted ten times or more. This chain connects TRBV20-1 to TRBJ2-1; TRBD2 matches at 11 bases. J was trimmed by 4 bases and V by 5 bases; bases with no gene match: 10. This CDR3 is built from 16 residues. Germline V gene data show CDR1 as DFQATT and CDR2 as SNEGSKA (reference sequence). This CDR3 is CSASLGGLAAYNEQFF. In nucleotides, the CDR3 is TGCAGTGCTTCCCTTGGGGGACTAGCGGCTTACAATGAGCAGTTCTTC.

Note on this clonotype: Its ends do not fully match the called genes, so a read error is possible. CDR3 residues: CVSSPRQGLRIDEQHF. CDR3 bases: TGTGTCAGCAGCCCCAGACAGGGTCTGCGTATCGACGAGCAGCACTTC. This chain joins TRBV5-1 and TRBJ2-7, with TRBD1 matching over 7 bases. CDR1 SGHRS and CDR2 YFSETQ come from the germline V gene. The CDR3 is made up of 16 amino acids.

This clonotype was detected ten times or more. The rearrangement links TRBV14 to TRBJ2-5; D perhaps matches TRBD1 (5 bases). Deletions cut 5 bases from V and 0 bases from J, with 13 bases between. Germline lookup yields CDR1 SGHDN and CDR2 FVKESK. This CDR3 has 15 residues. The CDR3 nucleotides are TGTGCCAGCAGCGCAACGGACACGTACCAAGAGACCCAGTACTTC. Amino acid sequence: CASSATDTYQETQYF. Supplemented by reference TRBV14 and TRBJ2-5, the full variable domain reads EAGVTQFPSHSVIEKGQTVTLRCDPISGHDNLYWYRRVMGKEIKFLLHFVKESKQDESGMPNNRFLAERTGGTYSTLKVQPAELEDSGVYFCASSATDTYQETQYFGPGTRLLVL.

The chain has TRBV12-3 or TRBV12-4 and TRBJ1-6; D is uncertain. Trimming took off 4 bases at V and 9 bases at J, with 22 bases between the two ends. The CDR3 has 17 residues. CDR3: CASSSDRTELVASPLHF. DNA of the CDR3: TGTGCCAGCAGTTCGGATCGGACGGAGTTAGTGGCTTCACCCCTCCACTTT.

The chain couples TRBV11-2 to TRBJ1-3; no clear D. The CDR3 covers 15 residues. The germline V and J ends were trimmed by 0 bases and 6 bases, with 12 bases remaining between them. CDR1 is SGHAT, CDR2 FQNNGV, per germline. The DNA for the CDR3 is TGTGCCAGCAGCTTAGAACCCGCGGCTCCAAACACCATATATTTT. This codes for CASSLEPAAPNTIYF.

This clonotype was observed a few times. This chain connects TRBV20-1 to TRBJ2-7; TRBD1 matches at 8 bases. The CDR3 spans 12 residues. CDR1 is DFQATT, CDR2 SNEGSKA, per germline (reference sequence). J lost 3 bases, V lost 3 bases, and 1 base had no gene match. CDR3 loop: CSASGQGYEQYF. CDR3 bases: TGCAGTGCTAGTGGACAGGGCTACGAGCAGTACTTC.

The V gene is TRBV19, the J gene TRBJ1-2; D is possibly TRBD1 (5 bases). With 5 bases removed from V and 4 bases from J, the gap between germline ends came to 14 bases. This CDR3 has 14 amino acids. Per germline, CDR1 LNHDA and CDR2 SQIVND (reference sequence). This chain's CDR3 is CASSRRGPGYGYTF. CDR3 sequence (DNA): TGTGCCAGTAGTCGTCGGGGCCCCGGCTATGGCTACACCTTC.

This clonotype was counted ten times or more. V and J are TRBV10-3 and TRBJ2-7; TRBD2 matches at 9 bases. In germline, CDR1 is ENHRY, CDR2 SYGVKD. There are 17 residues in the CDR3. Trimming at V came to 3 bases and at J to 5 bases, leaving 14 bases not matched to a gene. The chain's CDR3 is CAISDGIAGARGNEQYF. DNA of the CDR3: TGTGCCATCAGTGATGGGATAGCGGGAGCGAGGGGCAACGAGCAGTACTTC.